The 3 T cell receptor beta chains below come from one sample, sequenced in a study of cytomegalovirus exposure and HLA in healthy donors. 60 Vbeta and 13 Jbeta primers were used in PCR. Produced via immunoSEQ multiplex PCR; TCRdb's table is partial and in-frame only. The table lists over 110,000 clones, 80% of them singletons, with approximately 4.1% in the top ten. The sequenced material came from PBMCs. All receptors derive from a man aged 35 to 55 in good health and CMV-seronegative.

V usage is TRBV5-1 and J usage is TRBJ1-1; TRBD1 might be the D (6 bases). There are 16 residues in the CDR3. The V gene's germline CDR1 is SGHRS and CDR2 YFSETQ. V lost 4 bases and J 0 bases, leaving 16 bases between the germline ends. The CDR3 here is CASSGGLRDMNTEAFF. The CDR3 DNA follows: TGCGCCAGCAGCGGGGGCCTGAGGGATATGAACACTGAAGCTTTCTTT.

The chain links TRBV28 to TRBJ2-7; TRBD1 matches at 7 bases. The trim removed 3 bases at V and 5 bases at J, leaving 7 bases unmatched. Per germline, CDR1 MDHEN and CDR2 SYDVKM. This CDR3 is 14 amino acids long. The CDR3 sequence: CASSLKQGFHEQYF. CDR3 coding DNA: TGTGCCAGCAGTTTGAAACAGGGGTTCCACGAGCAGTACTTC.

On this clone: The same CDR3 can be traced to other DNA sequences in this sample. This chain joins TRBV18 and TRBJ1-1, with 9 bases fitting TRBD1. J gave up 5 bases and V 5 bases, and 6 bases lay outside the gene matches. This CDR3 comprises 14 residues. Germline-derived CDR1 and CDR2 are KGHSH and LQKENI. CDR3 nucleotides: TGTGCCAGCTCAAGGGACAGGGCGAATACTGAAGCTTTCTTT. Translated: CASSRDRANTEAFF.